The 16 T cell receptor beta chains below were found in one sample sequenced in a study of CD8 T cells in ankylosing spondylitis. TCRdb processed the 5' RACE reads anew with MiXCR; each CDR3 protein has one entry. The sample carries about 130,000 distinct CDR3 sequences, around 9.7% recorded once. The sequencing input was blood, either unsorted or a sorted T cell fraction (not recorded which). The receptor set was obtained from a male donor with ankylosing spondylitis or in good health (not recorded which).

This clonotype was detected ten times or more. The DNA of the CDR3 is TGTGCCAGCAGCGCCGGGAGGAACCGGGACTCTTGGGAGACCCAGTACTTC. It translates to CASSAGRNRDSWETQYF. The rearrangement joins TRBV7-9 to TRBJ2-5; 7 positions agree with TRBD2. The CDR3 covers 17 residues. Germline V gene sequence: CDR1 SEHNR, CDR2 FQNEAQ (reference sequence). Trimming took 5 bases from V and 5 from J; bases not matched to a gene: 17. Supplemented by reference TRBV7-9 and TRBJ2-5, the full variable domain reads DTGVSQNPRHKITKRGQNVTFRCDPISEHNRLYWYRQTLGQGPEFLTYFQNEAQLEKSRLLSDRFSAERPKGSFSTLEIQRTEQGDSAMYLCASSAGRNRDSWETQYFGPGTRLLVL.

In this sample, this clonotype turned up a few times. The V gene is TRBV7-2, the J gene TRBJ2-2; D unresolved. CDR1 and CDR2 (germline): SGHTA, FQGNSA. The CDR3 spans 13 residues. Trimming removed 2 bases at V and 5 bases at J, with 6 bases between. The CDR3 spells CASSLNPTGELFF. The DNA for the CDR3 is TGTGCCAGCAGCTTAAACCCTACCGGGGAGCTGTTTTTT.

In its sample, this clonotype was seen a few times. This sequence joins TRBV4-3 and TRBJ2-1, with 10 bases fitting TRBD2. The V gene's germline CDR1 is LGHNA and CDR2 YSLEER. CDR3 length equals 16 residues. The V gene end was trimmed by 5 bases and the J gene end by 5 bases; junction bases not matched to a gene: 9. CDR3 sequence reads: CASSWGLASSDNEQFF. Here the CDR3 DNA reads TGCGCCAGCAGCTGGGGACTAGCGTCTTCCGACAATGAGCAGTTCTTC.

This clonotype was seen only a few times. The chain links TRBV11-2 to TRBJ2-1, with 9 bases fitting TRBD2. CDR1 is SGHAT and CDR2 is FQNNGV in the germline V gene. CDR3 length equals 16 residues. The J segment lost 6 bases and the V segment lost 1 base, leaving 7 bases of the junction unmatched. The DNA of the CDR3 is TGTGCCAGCAGCTTAGTGCTAGCGGGATCTTCCAATGAGCAGTTCTTC. This sequence encodes CASSLVLAGSSNEQFF.

This clonotype came up many times. The rearrangement uses TRBV12-3 or TRBV12-4 and TRBJ2-7; 11 bases are shared with TRBD2. V shed 5 bases, J shed 3 bases, and the junction held 3 bases outside the gene matches. The CDR3 contains 14 residues. The CDR3 region is CASSPTSGNYEQYF. DNA for the CDR3: TGTGCCAGCAGTCCGACTAGCGGGAACTACGAGCAGTACTTC.

The rearrangement joins TRBV20-1 to TRBJ2-3, with TRBD2 matching 7 bases. The CDR3 covers 14 residues. Germline lookup yields CDR1 DFQATT and CDR2 SNEGSKA (reference sequence). V dropped 5 bases and J dropped 3; count of bases not matched to a gene: 8. The CDR3 is CSAPVRGRTDTQYF. CDR3 sequence (DNA): TGCAGTGCTCCTGTGCGCGGGAGAACAGATACGCAGTATTTT.

The chain has TRBV4-3 and TRBJ2-1; D ambiguous. The CDR3 has 15 amino acids. Germline CDR1 and CDR2: LGHNA and YSLEER. The V and J ends lost 1 base and 3 bases respectively, with 10 bases between them. CDR3 amino acids: CASSQAPARYNEQFF. CDR3 in DNA: TGCGCCAGCAGCCAAGCGCCTGCCCGCTACAATGAGCAGTTCTTC.

This clonotype appeared many times. J is TRBJ1-6 and V is TRBV29-1; D is uncertain. The germline V gene encodes CDR1 SQVTM and CDR2 ANQGSEA. This CDR3 spans 13 amino acids. In DNA, the CDR3 is TGCAACACCAGGAGCTCCTATAATTCACCCCTCCACTTT. Residues: CNTRSSYNSPLHF.

This clonotype has a count of ten or more. The chain links TRBV20-1 to TRBJ2-4, with TRBD2 matching 11 bases. The V gene end was trimmed by 1 base and the J gene end by 6 bases; junction bases not matched to a gene: 2. This CDR3 has 14 residues. Per germline, CDR1 DFQATT and CDR2 SNEGSKA (reference sequence). The CDR3 here is CSARVGLAANIQYF. The CDR3 DNA reads as TGCAGTGCTAGAGTGGGACTAGCGGCAAACATTCAGTACTTC.

For this clonotype: This clone may be a read error of a much larger clone one base away. J is TRBJ2-7 and V is TRBV14; TRBD1 aligns across 7 bases. Germline lookup yields CDR1 SGHDN and CDR2 FVKESK. With 0 bases clipped from V and 6 bases from J, the junction kept 8 bases outside the gene matches. The CDR3 has 15 amino acids. CDR3 in amino acids: CASSQDLSRGREQYF. CDR3 DNA sequence: TGTGCCAGCAGCCAAGATCTCAGTAGGGGGCGCGAGCAGTACTTC.

This rearrangement joins TRBV20-1 to TRBJ1-4; the D is unclear. CDR1 and CDR2 from the germline V gene are DFQATT and SNEGSKA (reference sequence). With 4 bases removed from V and 8 bases from J, the gap between germline ends came to 17 bases. The CDR3 covers 14 residues. The CDR3 DNA follows: TGCAGTGCTACGCACCTCGGAAACCACGAAAAACTGTTTTTT. Translated: CSATHLGNHEKLFF.

This clonotype appeared many times. The J gene is TRBJ1-2, the V gene TRBV7-2; TRBD1 is a possible D gene (5 bases). Trimming took 4 bases from V and 4 from J, leaving 16 bases between them. CDR3 length: 15 amino acids. Germline loops: CDR1 SGHTA, CDR2 FQGNSA. CDR3 bases: TGTGCCAGCAGCTCATTCAGGGCCACCGGCTATGGCTACACCTTC. The encoded protein is CASSSFRATGYGYTF.

J is TRBJ2-1 and V is TRBV28; 10 bases align to TRBD1. Trimming removed 7 bases from V and 4 bases from J; junction bases left unmatched: 7. The CDR3 is 15 amino acids. Germline CDR1 MDHEN, CDR2 SYDVKM. In DNA, the CDR3 is TGTGCCAGCACCCTGGGACAGGGGCCTTACAATGAGCAGTTCTTC. Its protein is CASTLGQGPYNEQFF. Filled out from reference TRBV28 and TRBJ2-1, the complete variable domain reads DVKVTQSSRYLVKRTGEKVFLECVQDMDHENMFWYRQDPGLGLRLIYFSYDVKMKEKGDIPEGYSVSREKKERFSLILESASTNQTSMYLCASTLGQGPYNEQFFGPGTRLTVL.

This clonotype showed up just a few times. The rearrangement uses TRBV12-3 or TRBV12-4 and TRBJ2-1; D remains ambiguous. V was cut by 5 bases and J by 5 bases, with 13 bases left in between. The CDR3 consists of 14 residues. CDR3 DNA: TGTGCCAGCAGTCCCCGACGGAGCAACAATGAGCAGTTCTTC. Encoded protein: CASSPRRSNNEQFF.

This clonotype was seen many times. The chain carries TRBV29-1 and TRBJ2-3; no reliable D call. V was clipped by 2 bases and J by 5 bases, with 11 bases between them. The V gene's germline CDR1 is SQVTM and CDR2 ANQGSEA. The length of the CDR3 is 13 residues. The CDR3 DNA is TGCAGCGTTGAAAAAGTTTTGCTAGATACGCAGTATTTT. This translates into CSVEKVLLDTQYF.

The gene calls are TRBV27 and TRBJ2-7, with 8 bases fitting TRBD1. CDR1 and CDR2 from the germline V gene are MNHEY and SMNVEV (reference sequence). The ends lost 6 bases at V and 3 bases at J; junction bases unmatched: 4. The CDR3 totals 13 residues. CDR3 sequence: CASRGTGDYEQYF. The CDR3 DNA is TGTGCCAGCAGAGGGACAGGAGACTACGAGCAGTACTTC.